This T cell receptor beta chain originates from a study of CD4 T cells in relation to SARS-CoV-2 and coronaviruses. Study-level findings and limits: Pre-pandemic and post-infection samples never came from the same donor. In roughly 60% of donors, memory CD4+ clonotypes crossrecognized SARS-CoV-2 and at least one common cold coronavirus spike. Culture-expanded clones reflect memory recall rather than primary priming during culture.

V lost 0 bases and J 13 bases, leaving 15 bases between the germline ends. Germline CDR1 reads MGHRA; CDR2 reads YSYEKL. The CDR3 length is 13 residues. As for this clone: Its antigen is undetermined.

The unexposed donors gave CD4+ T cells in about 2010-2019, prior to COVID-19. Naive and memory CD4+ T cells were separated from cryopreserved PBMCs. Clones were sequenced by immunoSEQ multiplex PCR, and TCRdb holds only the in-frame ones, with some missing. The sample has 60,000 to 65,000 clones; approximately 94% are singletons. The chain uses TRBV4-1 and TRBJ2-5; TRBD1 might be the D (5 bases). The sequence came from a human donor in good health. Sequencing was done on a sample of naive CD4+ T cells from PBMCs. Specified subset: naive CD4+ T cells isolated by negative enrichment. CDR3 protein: CASSQDTRSRGYF. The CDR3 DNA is TGCGCCAGCAGCCAAGATACAAGAAGTAGGGGGTACTTC.